These 30 T cell receptor beta chains came from one sample sequenced in a study of PD-1 blockade in classical Hodgkin lymphoma. Libraries were prepared by immunoSEQ multiplex PCR; TCRdb keeps only in-frame clonotypes and omits some of them. The sample has 15,000 to 25,000 clones, approximately 83% seen once. The time point here: newly diagnosed, previously untreated cHL patient sample. CD4+ T cells were purified from thawed PBMCs by negative selection. Sequences were obtained from CD4+ T cells from blood. The receptors here all came from a human donor with classical Hodgkin lymphoma.

This chain joins TRBV27 and TRBJ1-6; D not resolved. Deletions cut 3 bases from V and 6 bases from J, with 15 bases between. The CDR3 is 16 amino acids. CDR1 and CDR2 from the germline V gene are MNHEY and SMNVEV (reference sequence). The CDR3 here is CASSLGLWGSNSPLHF. The CDR3 DNA sequence: TGTGCCAGCAGTTTGGGTCTATGGGGTAGTAATTCACCCCTCCACTTT.

The chain links TRBV5-1 to TRBJ2-5, with a weak D call TRBD2 (6 bases). CDR1 and CDR2 from the germline V gene are SGHRS and YFSETQ. CDR3 length: 16 amino acids. With 3 bases removed from V and 5 bases from J, the gap between germline ends came to 20 bases. CDR3 region: CASSWAPAEGGETQYF. Written as DNA, the CDR3 is TGCGCCAGCAGCTGGGCCCCTGCGGAGGGCGGGGAGACCCAGTACTTC.

V and J are TRBV5-8 and TRBJ2-7, with 8 bases lining up with TRBD2. This CDR3 comprises 13 residues. From germline, CDR1 is SGHTS and CDR2 YDEGEE. The V segment lost 4 bases and the J segment 7 bases; nucleotides outside the gene matches: 7. CDR3 DNA sequence: TGTGCCAGCAGCCCTCGGGGGGGCCGGGAGCAGTACTTC. Translation gives CASSPRGGREQYF.

This chain uses TRBV5-4 with TRBJ2-3; TRBD2 matches at 8 bases. Per germline, CDR1 SGHNT and CDR2 YYREEE (reference sequence). The V and J ends lost 4 bases and 0 bases, in that order; junction bases with no gene match: 4. The CDR3 loop spans 15 amino acids. CDR3 bases: TGTGCCAGCAGCCCCAGCGGGAGAAGCACAGATACGCAGTATTTT. This codes for CASSPSGRSTDTQYF.

V is TRBV28 and J is TRBJ2-7, with TRBD1 matching 10 bases. V was pared by 3 bases and J by 9 bases, with 17 bases of the junction left unmatched. The CDR3 covers 17 residues. The germline gives CDR1 MDHEN, CDR2 SYDVKM. CDR3 region: CASSFETGGYHALWQYF. The CDR3 coding sequence is TGTGCCAGCAGTTTCGAGACAGGGGGCTATCACGCTTTATGGCAGTACTTC.

The chain uses TRBV6-1 and TRBJ1-5; 7 bases fit TRBD1. The V segment lost 3 bases and the J segment 6 bases; nucleotides outside the gene matches: 11. The CDR3 has 16 residues. Per germline, CDR1 MNHNS and CDR2 SASEGT. CDR3 in DNA: TGTGCCAGCAGTGATGAGCGACAGGGCGGTGGTCAGCCCCAGCATTTT. This translates into CASSDERQGGGQPQHF.

The chain recombines TRBV6-1 with TRBJ1-1; D remains ambiguous. The V gene lost 3 bases and the J gene lost 6 bases, with 5 bases spanning the gap. This CDR3 comprises 11 residues. The germline CDR1 and CDR2 sequences are MNHNS and SASEGT. The CDR3 bases are TGTGCCAGCAGTGAGTCCTCTGAAGCTTTCTTT. Its translation is CASSESSEAFF.

The V gene is TRBV18, the J gene TRBJ2-1; 11 nucleotides agree with TRBD2. The CDR3 has 16 amino acids. The V gene's germline CDR1 is KGHSH and CDR2 LQKENI. The junction had 5 bases not matched to a gene; V was cut back by 5 bases and J by 2 bases. In DNA, the CDR3 is TGTGCCAGCTCATCTGGACTAGCGGGTCCCTACAATGAGCAGTTCTTC. It codes for CASSSGLAGPYNEQFF.

The chain carries TRBV28 and TRBJ2-5; 10 bases align to TRBD1. CDR3 length: 17 amino acids. V lost 6 bases and J lost 4; bases outside the gene matches: 14. Per the germline V gene, CDR1 is MDHEN and CDR2 is SYDVKM. This chain's CDR3 is CASSLDRGRSEGETQYF. For the CDR3, the DNA is TGTGCCAGCAGCCTTGACAGGGGGCGGTCGGAGGGAGAGACCCAGTACTTC.

The chain uses TRBV27 and TRBJ2-7; 13 nucleotides match TRBD2. Germline CDR1 MNHEY, CDR2 SMNVEV (reference sequence). Germline trimming cut 2 bases from V and 3 bases from J; bases unmatched to any gene: 10. The CDR3 has 18 residues. The CDR3, as DNA: TGTGCCAGCAGTTTAAGGACTAGCGGGAGAGGCCGCATCTACGAGCAGTACTTC. Its protein product is CASSLRTSGRGRIYEQYF.

This chain connects TRBV25-1 to TRBJ2-3; D is undetermined. CDR1 is MGHDK, CDR2 SYGVNS, per germline. V was shortened by 4 bases and J by 8 bases, with 7 bases between the two germline ends. This CDR3 comprises 11 residues. The CDR3 nucleotides are TGTGCCAGCAGTGTATCTGGTACGCAGTATTTT. Translating gives CASSVSGTQYF.

The rearrangement links TRBV10-3 to TRBJ1-1; 7 nucleotides match TRBD1. Germline-derived CDR1 and CDR2 are ENHRY and SYGVKD. The J segment lost 5 bases and the V segment lost 10 bases, leaving 7 bases of the junction unmatched. The CDR3 covers 12 residues. The CDR3 is CASRQGTTEAFF. CDR3 DNA: TGTGCCAGCCGACAGGGTACTACTGAAGCTTTCTTT.

This chain joins TRBV5-4 and TRBJ2-7, with D maybe TRBD2 (7 bases). CDR3 length: 14 amino acids. Trimming pared 5 bases from V and 4 bases from J, leaving 16 bases between. Germline V gene lookup returns CDR1 SGHNT and CDR2 YYREEE (reference sequence). The CDR3 sequence is CASRYGGGPYEQYF. The CDR3 region has the DNA TGTGCCAGCAGATACGGCGGGGGCCCTTACGAGCAGTACTTC.

V and J are TRBV25-1 and TRBJ2-2, with a weak D call TRBD1 (6 bases). This CDR3 comprises 14 residues. Looked up from germline, CDR1 is MGHDK and CDR2 is SYGVNS. The V end lost 2 bases, the J end lost 6 bases, and 10 bases lay between the germline ends. CDR3 nucleotide sequence: TGTGCCAGCAGTGAAGCAGGGGCCGCCGGGGAGCTGTTTTTT. It encodes CASSEAGAAGELFF.

The chain couples TRBV5-1 to TRBJ2-5; D tentatively reads TRBD1 or TRBD2 (6 bases each). CDR1 is SGHRS and CDR2 is YFSETQ in the germline V gene. V was clipped by 0 bases and J by 3 bases, with 15 bases between them. The CDR3 sequence is 16 residues long. Here the CDR3 reads CASSLVGGGAEETQYF. The CDR3 DNA reads TGCGCCAGCAGCTTGGTGGGGGGCGGGGCTGAAGAGACCCAGTACTTC.

The rearrangement links TRBV6-5 to TRBJ2-1, with TRBD1 matching over 11 bases. Germline assignment: CDR1 MNHEY and CDR2 SVGAGI. The CDR3 runs 16 residues. The junction had 8 bases not matched to a gene; V was cut back by 2 bases and J by 8 bases. The CDR3 is CASSYLGTGGTDEQFF. The DNA for the CDR3 is TGTGCCAGCAGTTACCTCGGGACAGGGGGTACCGATGAGCAGTTCTTC.

The chain combines TRBV21-1 with TRBJ2-3; the DNA was not compared with TRBD2, the D call given in the table. TRBV21-1 is listed as a pseudogene. The CDR3 has 16 amino acids. CDR3 residues: CASSGPGREGPDTQYF. For the CDR3, the DNA is TGTGCCAGCAGCGGGCCAGGGAGGGAGGGCCCAGATACGCAGTATTTT.

The chain carries TRBV28 and TRBJ1-1; 10 nucleotides agree with TRBD1. Germline loops: CDR1 MDHEN, CDR2 SYDVKM. Trimming cost V 1 base and J 11 bases; bases outside gene matches: 7. The CDR3 runs to 14 residues. The chain's CDR3 is CASSLSGQGVQAFF. CDR3 DNA sequence: TGTGCCAGCAGTTTATCCGGACAGGGGGTACAGGCTTTCTTT.

The chain employs TRBV28 and TRBJ1-1, with D hard to call. The CDR3 has 15 residues. Trimming shortened V by 6 bases and J by 0 bases, and 14 bases separated the two germline ends. The germline V gene has CDR1 MDHEN and CDR2 SYDVKM. The CDR3 nucleotides are TGTGCCAGCAGACCCGTCGGGTACATGAACACTGAAGCTTTCTTT. Amino acid sequence: CASRPVGYMNTEAFF.

This clone was detected a few times. The chain joins TRBV7-8 to TRBJ1-5; TRBD1 might be the D (5 bases). Germline V gene data show CDR1 as SGHVS and CDR2 as FQNEAQ. The germline V and J ends were trimmed by 3 bases and 4 bases, with 7 bases remaining between them. The CDR3 covers 13 residues. CDR3 loop: CASSFPGNQPQHF. CDR3 nucleotides: TGTGCCAGCAGCTTCCCAGGGAATCAGCCCCAGCATTTT.

CDR3 bases: TGTGCCAGCAGTTTCCCGCAGGGGGCTAATAATTCACCCCTCCACTTT. Its translation is CASSFPQGANNSPLHF. The gene calls are TRBV28 and TRBJ1-6, with 8 bases lining up with TRBD1. Germline V gene data show CDR1 as MDHEN and CDR2 as SYDVKM. This CDR3 comprises 16 residues. V shed 3 bases and J 5 bases; nucleotides not matched to a gene: 6.

This clone was detected only once. The rearrangement uses TRBV4-2 and TRBJ2-7; D unclear. The CDR3 covers 14 residues. Trimming cost V 2 bases and J 2 bases, with 10 bases left between them. CDR1 and CDR2 from the germline V gene are LGHNA and YNFKEQ. The CDR3 here is CASSQSETPYEQYF. The DNA for the CDR3 is TGTGCCAGCAGCCAATCGGAAACCCCCTACGAGCAGTACTTC.

The chain joins TRBV4-1 to TRBJ2-4; 10 nucleotides match TRBD2. Trimming at V came to 1 base and at J to 5 bases, leaving 14 bases not matched to a gene. Germline values: CDR1 MGHRA, CDR2 YSYEKL. The CDR3 is 19 residues long. The CDR3 protein is CASSQVKASGRALENIQYF. DNA of the CDR3: TGCGCCAGCAGCCAAGTCAAGGCCAGCGGGAGGGCCTTGGAAAACATTCAGTACTTC.

The V call is TRBV5-6, the J call TRBJ1-2; D perhaps matches TRBD1 (5 bases). This CDR3 is built from 15 residues. V shed 0 bases and J shed 4 bases, with 13 bases lying between them. Germline lookup yields CDR1 SGHDT and CDR2 YYEEEE. In DNA form, the CDR3 reads TGTGCCAGCAGCTTGGTTCCAGAGGGGCTCTATGGCTACACCTTC. It specifies CASSLVPEGLYGYTF.

This chain uses TRBV19 with TRBJ2-7, with D perhaps matching TRBD2 (5 bases). The CDR3 length is 14 residues. Trimming took off 5 bases at V and 3 bases at J, with 14 bases between the two ends. CDR1 and CDR2 from the germline V gene are LNHDA and SQIVND (reference sequence). DNA for the CDR3: TGTGCCAGTAGTCAACGACCCGGGAACTACGAGCAGTACTTC. Protein product: CASSQRPGNYEQYF.

V usage is TRBV2 and J usage is TRBJ2-1, with D perhaps TRBD2 (5 bases). The germline CDR1 and CDR2 sequences are SNHLY and FYNNEI. V lost 4 bases and J lost 7, with 8 bases in between. CDR3 length: 12 amino acids. The CDR3 DNA follows: TGTGCCAGCAGTGGCCCGGGGAATGAGCAGTTCTTC. Amino acids: CASSGPGNEQFF.

V gene TRBV5-1 combines with J gene TRBJ2-7; the D gene could be TRBD1 or TRBD2 (8 bases each). Between the trimmed V and J ends, which lost 4 bases and 6 bases, there was a span of 26 bases. Germline-derived CDR1 and CDR2 are SGHRS and YFSETQ. The CDR3 length is 17 residues. The CDR3 region is CASSPGTGGGRLPEQYF. The CDR3 DNA sequence: TGCGCCAGCAGCCCCGGGACAGGCGGGGGGCGCCTGCCCGAGCAGTACTTC.

This chain uses TRBV5-1 with TRBJ2-7; TRBD1 aligns across 7 bases. V was pared by 5 bases and J by 6 bases, with 11 bases of the junction left unmatched. The CDR3 sequence is 14 residues long. Germline CDR1 reads SGHRS; CDR2 reads YFSETQ. The CDR3 coding sequence is TGCGCCAGCAGGGCCCGGGACAGTAGTGTCGAGCAGTACTTC. Residues: CASRARDSSVEQYF.

The table lists this clone with a few counts. This chain links TRBV2 with TRBJ1-5; no firm D call. CDR1 is SNHLY and CDR2 is FYNNEI in the germline V gene. Deletions cut 6 bases from V and 4 bases from J, with 7 bases between. This CDR3 has 12 amino acids. The chain's CDR3 is CASSLKNQPQHF. The CDR3 bases are TGTGCCAGCAGCCTGAAAAATCAGCCCCAGCATTTT.

The V gene is TRBV7-3, the J gene TRBJ2-1; 11 nucleotides align to TRBD2. The J segment lost 3 bases and the V segment lost 6 bases, leaving 7 bases of the junction unmatched. Per the germline V gene, CDR1 is SGHTA and CDR2 is FQGTGA. This CDR3 is built from 16 residues. CDR3 in amino acids: CASSLYGTSGYNEQFF. The CDR3 coding sequence is TGTGCCAGCAGTTTGTACGGGACTAGCGGCTACAATGAGCAGTTCTTC.